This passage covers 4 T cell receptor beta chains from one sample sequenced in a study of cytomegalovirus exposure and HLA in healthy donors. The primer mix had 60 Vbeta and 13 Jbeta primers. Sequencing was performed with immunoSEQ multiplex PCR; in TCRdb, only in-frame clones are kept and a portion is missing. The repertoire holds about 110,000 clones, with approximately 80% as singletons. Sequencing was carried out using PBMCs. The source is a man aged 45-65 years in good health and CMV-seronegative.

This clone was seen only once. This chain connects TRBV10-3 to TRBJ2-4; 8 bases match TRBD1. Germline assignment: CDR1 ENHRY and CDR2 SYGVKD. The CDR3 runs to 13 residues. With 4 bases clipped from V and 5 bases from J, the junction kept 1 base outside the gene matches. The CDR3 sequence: CAISAGQENIQYF. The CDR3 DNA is TGTGCCATCAGTGCGGGACAGGAAAACATTCAGTACTTC.

CDR3 DNA sequence: TGCGCCAGCAGCTCCACAGGGGTTCAACCAGATACGCAGTATTTT. As protein: CASSSTGVQPDTQYF. The chain employs TRBV5-1 and TRBJ2-3; 7 bases match TRBD1. CDR3 length equals 15 residues. CDR1 and CDR2 from the germline V gene are SGHRS and YFSETQ. The J segment lost 4 bases and the V segment lost 3 bases, leaving 8 bases of the junction unmatched.

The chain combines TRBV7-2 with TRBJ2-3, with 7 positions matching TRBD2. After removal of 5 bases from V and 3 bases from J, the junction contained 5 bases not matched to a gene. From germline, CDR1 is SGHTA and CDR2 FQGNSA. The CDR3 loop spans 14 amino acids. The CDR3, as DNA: TGTGCCAGCAGCCCGGGGGGAAGGACAGATACGCAGTATTTT. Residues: CASSPGGRTDTQYF. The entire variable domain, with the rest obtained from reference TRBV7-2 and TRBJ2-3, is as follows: GAGVSQSPSNKVTEKGKDVELRCDPISGHTALYWYRQSLGQGLEFLIYFQGNSAPDKSGLPSDRFSAERTGGSVSTLTIQRTQQEDSAVYLCASSPGGRTDTQYFGPGTRLTVL.

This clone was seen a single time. This CDR3 is CASQRSSYNSPLHF. Here the CDR3 DNA reads TGTGCCAGCCAGCGGAGCTCCTATAATTCACCCCTCCACTTT. The chain carries TRBV14 and TRBJ1-6; no clear D. The CDR3 is made up of 14 amino acids. The V gene's germline CDR1 is SGHDN and CDR2 FVKESK. Trimming removed 8 bases from V and 0 bases from J, with 8 bases in between. Supplemented by reference TRBV14 and TRBJ1-6, the full variable domain reads EAGVTQFPSHSVIEKGQTVTLRCDPISGHDNLYWYRRVMGKEIKFLLHFVKESKQDESGMPNNRFLAERTGGTYSTLKVQPAELEDSGVYFCASQRSSYNSPLHFGNGTRLTVT.